A single sample gave rise to the 29 T cell receptor beta chains below, sequenced in a study of chemoradiotherapy in HPV16-positive cancers. TCRdb keeps only in-frame clones here, not all; method: immunoSEQ multiplex PCR. The profile covers about 15,000 clones, with about 91% appearing a single time and around 3.8% taken by the ten largest. The sample in question was blood, obtained from a patient who underwent chemoradiotherapy. The receptors were gathered from a human donor with HPV-associated anogenital cancer.

The chain links TRBV20-1 to TRBJ2-1, with TRBD2 matching 7 bases. This CDR3 is 11 amino acids long. J was trimmed by 8 bases and V by 3 bases; bases with no gene match: 1. CDR1 is DFQATT and CDR2 is SNEGSKA in the germline V gene (reference sequence). This chain's CDR3 is CSARTSYEQFF. The CDR3 DNA reads TGCAGTGCTAGGACTAGCTATGAGCAGTTCTTC.

DNA for the CDR3: TGCGCCAGCAGTGGACAGTCCCTCAAAAACATTCAGTACTTC. This sequence encodes CASSGQSLKNIQYF. The chain is built from TRBV5-1 and TRBJ2-4; possible D gene TRBD1, 6 bases. Looked up from germline, CDR1 is SGHRS and CDR2 is YFSETQ. This CDR3 contains 14 residues. Trimming took off 5 bases at V and 3 bases at J, with 12 bases between the two ends.

The J gene is TRBJ1-2, the V gene TRBV4-1; unclear D gene. The CDR3 extends over 15 amino acids. Trimming removed 0 bases at V and 7 bases at J, with 15 bases between. Germline V gives CDR1 MGHRA, CDR2 YSYEKL. The CDR3 here is CASSQDDGRTSGYTF. CDR3 DNA sequence: TGCGCCAGCAGCCAAGATGACGGACGGACTTCTGGCTACACCTTC.

The chain recombines TRBV4-1 with TRBJ2-1; the D is unclear. The germline gives CDR1 MGHRA, CDR2 YSYEKL. The CDR3 loop spans 13 amino acids. V lost 8 bases and J 5 bases, leaving 13 bases between the germline ends. The CDR3 protein is CASVGGMDNEQFF. The CDR3 DNA reads as TGCGCCAGCGTTGGCGGCATGGACAATGAGCAGTTCTTC.

This chain joins TRBV19 and TRBJ1-1; a weak D match, TRBD1 (5 bases). This CDR3 is built from 14 residues. V dropped 1 base and J dropped 6 bases, with 12 bases sitting between them. Germline V CDR1 and CDR2: LNHDA, SQIVND (reference sequence). CDR3 protein: CASSIGLMGPEAFF. The CDR3 DNA reads as TGTGCCAGTAGTATAGGCCTGATGGGGCCTGAAGCTTTCTTT.

This clone came up a few times. J is TRBJ2-1 and V is TRBV6-5; 9 positions agree with TRBD2. With 4 bases clipped from V and 4 bases from J, the junction kept 5 bases outside the gene matches. Germline CDR1 is MNHEY and CDR2 is SVGAGI. The CDR3 covers 15 residues. CDR3 sequence: CASSSLAGRYNEQFF. CDR3 DNA: TGTGCCAGCAGTTCCCTAGCGGGGCGTTACAATGAGCAGTTCTTC.

A few counts support this clone. The chain carries TRBV6-4 and TRBJ2-1; no clear D. V was cut by 4 bases and J by 7 bases, with 5 bases left in between. CDR1 and CDR2 from the germline V gene are MRHNA and SNTAGT. This CDR3 is built from 11 residues. The CDR3 nucleotides are TGTGCCAGCAGTGTAGGTAATGAGCAGTTCTTC. Protein product: CASSVGNEQFF.

The CDR3 region has the DNA TGTGCCAGCTCACCTGCGGATAGCGGGAGGGCCCAGGAGTTCGATGAGCAGTTCTTC. Protein sequence: CASSPADSGRAQEFDEQFF. This chain uses TRBV18 with TRBJ2-1; 11 positions agree with TRBD2. V dropped 3 bases and J dropped 8; count of bases not matched to a gene: 18. Per the germline V gene, CDR1 is KGHSH and CDR2 is LQKENI. This CDR3 is built from 19 residues.

The J gene is TRBJ2-3, the V gene TRBV29-1; D possibly uses TRBD1 or TRBD2 (5 bases each). The germline CDR1 and CDR2 sequences are SQVTM and ANQGSEA. Trimming stripped 0 bases from V and 0 bases from J, with 10 bases between. CDR3 length: 15 residues. CDR3 nucleotides: TGCAGCGTTGAAGATAGAGGGGCCAGCACAGATACGCAGTATTTT. This codes for CSVEDRGASTDTQYF.

The chain couples TRBV5-1 to TRBJ2-3; 7 bases fit TRBD1. Losses at the gene ends were 4 bases for V and 2 bases for J; bases not matched to a gene: 10. Looked up from germline, CDR1 is SGHRS and CDR2 is YFSETQ. This CDR3 region has 16 residues. CDR3 sequence: CASSETGLRNTDTQYF. CDR3 sequence (DNA): TGCGCCAGCAGCGAGACAGGGCTGCGTAACACAGATACGCAGTATTTT.

The chain has TRBV19 and TRBJ2-7; D gene ambiguous. Trimming removed 4 bases at V and 0 bases at J, with 4 bases between. CDR1 LNHDA and CDR2 SQIVND come from the germline V gene (reference sequence). The CDR3 has 12 residues. The CDR3 DNA is TGTGCCAGTAGTACCAACTCCTACGAGCAGTACTTC. Its protein product is CASSTNSYEQYF.

The J gene is TRBJ2-6, the V gene TRBV5-1; tentative D call: TRBD2 (7 bases). The CDR3 has 16 residues. Germline V gene sequence: CDR1 SGHRS, CDR2 YFSETQ. The V end was cut by 6 bases, the J end by 3 bases, with 16 bases between. CDR3 bases: TGCGCCAGCACCCGAGGGGGGGCCGGTGGGGCCAACGTCCTGACTTTC. Protein sequence: CASTRGGAGGANVLTF.

This rearrangement joins TRBV11-2 to TRBJ1-1; 9 nucleotides align to TRBD1. Germline CDR1 and CDR2: SGHAT and FQNNGV. The CDR3 consists of 19 residues. V lost 5 bases, J lost 5 bases, and 21 bases stayed unmatched. The CDR3 protein is CASSRHLQGAKSQGTEAFF. The CDR3 region has the DNA TGTGCCAGCAGCCGCCACCTACAGGGGGCGAAGTCACAGGGGACTGAAGCTTTCTTT.

The chain joins TRBV6-5 to TRBJ2-7, with D unclear. CDR1 and CDR2 from the germline V gene are MNHEY and SVGAGI. The length of the CDR3 is 14 residues. Deletions cut 6 bases from V and 2 bases from J, with 14 bases between. The chain's CDR3 is CASREGRGAYEQYF. CDR3 coding DNA: TGTGCCAGCAGAGAAGGGCGCGGAGCCTACGAGCAGTACTTC.

V is TRBV18 and J is TRBJ2-3; no clear D. Trimming stripped 6 bases from V and 5 bases from J, with 15 bases between. The CDR3 sequence is 14 residues long. Germline CDR1 and CDR2: KGHSH and LQKENI. The CDR3 reads CASSPSSRGDTQYF. CDR3 DNA: TGTGCCAGCTCCCCGTCCTCGCGAGGAGATACGCAGTATTTT.

The chain is built from TRBV2 and TRBJ1-5; TRBD1 aligns across 8 bases. This CDR3 is 15 amino acids long. The germline gives CDR1 SNHLY, CDR2 FYNNEI. J lost 2 bases, V lost 3 bases, and 3 bases had no gene match. The CDR3 reads CASSDDRGGNQPQHF. The DNA of the CDR3 is TGTGCCAGCAGTGATGACAGGGGAGGCAATCAGCCCCAGCATTTT.

This clone was picked up a small number of times. The rearrangement uses TRBV9 and TRBJ1-2; 9 bases map to TRBD1. J gave up 5 bases and V 0 bases, and 5 bases lay outside the gene matches. Germline CDR1 reads SGDLS; CDR2 reads YYNGEE. The CDR3 consists of 15 residues. CDR3 protein: CASSVGRDREYGYTF. The CDR3 nucleotides are TGTGCCAGCAGCGTAGGAAGGGACAGGGAGTATGGCTACACCTTC.

The V gene is TRBV5-1, the J gene TRBJ1-2; 7 bases map to TRBD1. Germline V gene data show CDR1 as SGHRS and CDR2 as YFSETQ. The ends lost 2 bases at V and 4 bases at J; junction bases unmatched: 8. This CDR3 is built from 15 residues. The CDR3 bases are TGCGCCAGCAGCTTTTCCGGGACAGAAAGCTATGGCTACACCTTC. Its protein is CASSFSGTESYGYTF.

The chain carries TRBV7-9 and TRBJ2-2; 7 nucleotides align to TRBD2. The CDR3 is 17 amino acids. Germline values: CDR1 SEHNR, CDR2 FQNEAQ (reference sequence). V dropped 6 bases and J dropped 5; count of bases not matched to a gene: 15. CDR3 protein: CASSPPIRLAVTGELFF. The DNA for the CDR3 is TGTGCCAGCAGTCCACCGATACGGCTAGCGGTGACCGGGGAGCTGTTTTTT.

V usage is TRBV30 and J usage is TRBJ2-7; 7 nucleotides match TRBD2. The CDR3 covers 13 residues. V dropped 2 bases and J dropped 7; count of bases not matched to a gene: 8. Germline V gives CDR1 GTSNPN, CDR2 SVGIG (reference sequence). CDR3 amino acids: CAWSWAEGGEQYF. CDR3 nucleotides: TGTGCCTGGAGTTGGGCTGAGGGAGGGGAGCAGTACTTC.

This clone is a singleton in its sample. V and J are TRBV19 and TRBJ2-2, with 7 bases aligning to TRBD1. V was pared by 1 base and J by 4 bases, with 0 bases of the junction left unmatched. The germline CDR1 and CDR2 sequences are LNHDA and SQIVND (reference sequence). The CDR3 extends over 14 amino acids. The CDR3 DNA reads TGTGCCAGTAGTATAGGACAGGGCACCGGGGAGCTGTTTTTT. Amino acid sequence: CASSIGQGTGELFF.

The chain joins TRBV6-1 to TRBJ2-3; D ambiguous. Trimming removed 7 bases at V and 2 bases at J, with 7 bases between. Germline-derived CDR1 and CDR2 are MNHNS and SASEGT. The CDR3 totals 12 residues. In DNA form, the CDR3 reads TGTGCCAGCAAAGTACCCACAGATACGCAGTATTTT. Its translation: CASKVPTDTQYF.

The genes are TRBV28 and TRBJ2-3; TRBD2 matches at 8 bases. V shed 5 bases and J 0 bases; nucleotides not matched to a gene: 13. CDR1 and CDR2 from the germline V gene are MDHEN and SYDVKM. This CDR3 comprises 18 residues. CDR3 nucleotides: TGTGCCAGCAGTGCCGAGGGAGCGGGAGTCCCCAGCACAGATACGCAGTATTTT. Encoded protein: CASSAEGAGVPSTDTQYF.

The gene calls are TRBV28 and TRBJ2-7; 8 bases agree with TRBD1. From germline, CDR1 is MDHEN and CDR2 SYDVKM. The trim removed 3 bases at V and 4 bases at J, leaving 11 bases unmatched. The CDR3 contains 16 residues. The CDR3 protein is CASSFGYRGVSYEQYF. For the CDR3, the DNA is TGTGCCAGCAGTTTTGGTTACAGGGGGGTGTCGTACGAGCAGTACTTC. Full variable domain (missing parts from reference TRBV28 and TRBJ2-7): DVKVTQSSRYLVKRTGEKVFLECVQDMDHENMFWYRQDPGLGLRLIYFSYDVKMKEKGDIPEGYSVSREKKERFSLILESASTNQTSMYLCASSFGYRGVSYEQYFGPGTRLTVT.

The rearrangement uses TRBV5-6 and TRBJ2-3, with D maybe TRBD2 (5 bases). Germline V CDR1 and CDR2: SGHDT, YYEEEE. Trimming took 3 bases from V and 3 from J, leaving 11 bases between them. CDR3 length: 14 residues. Here the CDR3 reads CASSSLTGTDTQYF. In DNA form, the CDR3 reads TGTGCCAGCAGCTCCCTCACGGGGACAGATACGCAGTATTTT.

The chain couples TRBV11-3 to TRBJ2-1; D is unresolved. From germline, CDR1 is SGHNT and CDR2 YENEEA. Trimming pared 1 base from V and 0 bases from J, leaving 4 bases between. The CDR3 is 14 amino acids. CDR3 sequence (DNA): TGTGCCAGCAGCTTAGGTAGCTCCTACAATGAGCAGTTCTTC. Amino acid sequence: CASSLGSSYNEQFF.

This clone is a singleton in its sample. The chain couples TRBV30 to TRBJ1-2, with D possibly TRBD1 on 6 matching bases. The CDR3 consists of 14 residues. CDR1 is GTSNPN, CDR2 SVGIG, per germline (reference sequence). V lost 2 bases and J lost 5, with 15 bases in between. The CDR3 DNA is TGTGCCTGGAGTACAGGGCATGGGGCTTATGGCTACACCTTC. This codes for CAWSTGHGAYGYTF.

The CDR3 sequence: CASYRGTGSSETQYF. CDR3 DNA sequence: TGTGCCAGCTACCGAGGGACAGGGTCTTCCGAGACCCAGTACTTC. V usage is TRBV7-9 and J usage is TRBJ2-5; 9 positions agree with TRBD1. Germline CDR1 SEHNR, CDR2 FQNEAQ (reference sequence). The CDR3 is 15 residues long. The V and J ends lost 8 bases and 5 bases, in that order; junction bases with no gene match: 12.

The chain combines TRBV5-1 with TRBJ1-5; tentative D call: TRBD1 (6 bases). Trimming cost V 1 base and J 6 bases, with 14 bases left between them. CDR1 is SGHRS, CDR2 YFSETQ, per germline. The CDR3 consists of 15 residues. CDR3 nucleotides: TGCGCCAGCAGCTTGTTGGGACTGGACAGTCAGCCCCAGCATTTT. Its translation is CASSLLGLDSQPQHF. Drawing the rest from reference TRBV5-1 and TRBJ1-5, the complete variable domain is KAGVTQTPRYLIKTRGQQVTLSCSPISGHRSVSWYQQTPGQGLQFLFEYFSETQRNKGNFPGRFSGRQFSNSRSEMNVSTLELGDSALYLCASSLLGLDSQPQHFGDGTRLSIL.